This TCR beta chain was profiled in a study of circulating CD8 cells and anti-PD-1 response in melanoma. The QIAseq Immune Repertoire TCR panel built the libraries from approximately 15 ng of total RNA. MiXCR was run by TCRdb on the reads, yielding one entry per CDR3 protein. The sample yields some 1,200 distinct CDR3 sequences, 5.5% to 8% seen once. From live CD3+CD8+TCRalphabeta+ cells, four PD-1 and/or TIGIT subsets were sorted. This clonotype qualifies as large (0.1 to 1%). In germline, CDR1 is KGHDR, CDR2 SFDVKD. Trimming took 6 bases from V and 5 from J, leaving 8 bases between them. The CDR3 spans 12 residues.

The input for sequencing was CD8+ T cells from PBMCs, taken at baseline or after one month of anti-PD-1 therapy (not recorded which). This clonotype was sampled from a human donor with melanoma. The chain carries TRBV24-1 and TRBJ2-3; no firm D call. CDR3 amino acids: CATSLAEDTQYF. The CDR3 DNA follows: TGTGCCACCAGTTTGGCCGAAGATACGCAGTATTTT.